The rows below give T cell receptor beta chains drawn from one sample of a study of beta chain features in type 1 diabetes. Some clones are missing from TCRdb's copy, which holds only in-frame ones; the method was immunoSEQ multiplex PCR. The table lists about 150,000 clones, 11% of them singletons. The sample taken for sequencing was central memory CD4+ T cells from blood. The receptors here all came from a man aged 18 to 30 in good health. CDR3s leave out the opening cysteine and the closing phenylalanine or tryptophan. Each record gives: V gene, CDR3 protein.

>TRBV5-4
ASSLSAGEGEKLF
>TRBV5-4
ASSPAGGIYEQY
>TRBV29-1
SVEVKGNQPQH
>TRBV6-5
ATLSGGRGYT
>TRBV29-1
SVDGSSTDTQY
>TRBV29-1
SVEVFEEQLYEQY
>TRBV28
ASSPSSGREQF
>TRBV5-6
ASSGTGSYEQY
>TRBV4-2
ASSHDPAASEQF
>TRBV10-3
ATARNSYEQY
>TRBV30
AWMRWGSYEQY
>TRBV2
ASGDSNQPQH
>TRBV14
ASSLGLGYGYT
>TRBV7-2
ASSLRRSAGDPYEQY
>TRBV6-6
ASSYGGGEQY
>TRBV29-1
SVENPSGNEQY
>TRBV7-9
ASSLKDAPSTEAF